The 30 T cell receptor beta chains in this list originate from one sample, sequenced in a study of technical replicates of blood from a few donors. Profiled with immunoSEQ multiplex PCR; TCRdb holds only in-frame clones, not every one. Among tens of thousands of clones listed, about 96% were seen once. Sequenced sample: T cells isolated from PBMCs. These receptors came from a human donor in good health.

The chain recombines TRBV19 with TRBJ2-5; 10 bases are a match to TRBD2. V lost 3 bases, J lost 2 bases, and 6 bases stayed unmatched. CDR3 length: 16 amino acids. Germline V gene data show CDR1 as LNHDA and CDR2 as SQIVND (reference sequence). CDR3 in amino acids: CASSILPTSGQETQYF. DNA for the CDR3: TGTGCCAGTAGTATTTTGCCGACTAGCGGGCAAGAGACCCAGTACTTC.

The gene calls are TRBV29-1 and TRBJ1-1; D might be TRBD1 (6 bases). Germline V CDR1 and CDR2: SQVTM, ANQGSEA. CDR3 length: 12 amino acids. The CDR3 region is CSARGLETEAFF. CDR3 nucleotides: TGCAGTGCCAGGGGATTGGAGACTGAAGCTTTCTTT.

The rearrangement joins TRBV4-1 to TRBJ1-1; D gene ambiguous. Trimming took off 0 bases at V and 7 bases at J, with 6 bases between the two ends. The germline gives CDR1 MGHRA, CDR2 YSYEKL. The CDR3 contains 12 residues. The DNA for the CDR3 is TGCGCCAGCAGCCAAGACAGGTTTGAAGCTTTCTTT. Protein product: CASSQDRFEAFF.

The genes are TRBV28 and TRBJ2-1, with 9 bases identical to TRBD2. The junction had 5 bases not matched to a gene; V was cut back by 3 bases and J by 2 bases. This CDR3 is 16 amino acids long. Germline V lookup: CDR1 MDHEN, CDR2 SYDVKM. CDR3 coding DNA: TGTGCCAGCAGTTTGCTTAGCGGGGGAACCTACAATGAGCAGTTCTTC. This encodes CASSLLSGGTYNEQFF.

The chain links TRBV6-5 to TRBJ1-3; perhaps TRBD1 as D (5 bases). The CDR3 is 15 residues long. V lost 8 bases to trimming and J lost 0 bases, with 14 bases between them. Per germline, CDR1 MNHEY and CDR2 SVGAGI. CDR3 in DNA: TGTGCCAGCGGGAGGGACCCTACCTCTGGAAACACCATATATTTT. It yields the protein CASGRDPTSGNTIYF.

The chain has TRBV27 and TRBJ1-2, with TRBD1 as a possible D gene (5 bases). The CDR3 sequence is 17 residues long. Trimming shortened V by 2 bases and J by 5 bases, and 21 bases separated the two germline ends. The germline V gene has CDR1 MNHEY and CDR2 SMNVEV (reference sequence). CDR3 bases: TGTGCCAGCAGTTTAAGGGGCGGGGGTCCTCGACCTTATGGCTACACCTTC. Its translation is CASSLRGGGPRPYGYTF.

This rearrangement joins TRBV9 to TRBJ2-7; 12 positions agree with TRBD2. The CDR3 has 15 amino acids. Germline values: CDR1 SGDLS, CDR2 YYNGEE. After removal of 4 bases from V and 6 bases from J, the junction contained 8 bases not matched to a gene. As DNA, the CDR3 is TGTGCCAGCAGCCTCGGACTAGCGGGACTCGGCGAGCAGTACTTC. Its protein product is CASSLGLAGLGEQYF.

This chain connects TRBV28 to TRBJ1-4; possibly TRBD1 for D (6 bases). CDR3 length equals 14 residues. Germline V gene sequence: CDR1 MDHEN, CDR2 SYDVKM. Trimming stripped 6 bases from V and 5 bases from J, with 13 bases between. The CDR3 reads CASRFRDTNEKLFF. The CDR3 bases are TGTGCCAGCAGATTCCGGGACACAAATGAAAAACTGTTTTTT.

This clone is a singleton in its sample. V usage is TRBV11-2 and J usage is TRBJ2-1; TRBD2 matches at 11 bases. J was trimmed by 9 bases and V by 3 bases; bases with no gene match: 13. The CDR3 has 17 residues. The germline V gene has CDR1 SGHAT and CDR2 FQNNGV. The CDR3: CASSFRSLAGGQGEQFF. CDR3 sequence (DNA): TGTGCCAGCAGCTTTAGATCCCTAGCGGGAGGACAGGGTGAGCAGTTCTTC.

The V and J genes are TRBV19 and TRBJ2-3, with D uncertain. This CDR3 has 12 amino acids. Germline V gene sequence: CDR1 LNHDA, CDR2 SQIVND (reference sequence). Deletions cut 5 bases from V and 3 bases from J, with 6 bases between. CDR3: CASSPRTDTQYF. In nucleotides, the CDR3 is TGTGCCAGTAGTCCCCGTACAGATACGCAGTATTTT.

The rearrangement joins TRBV29-1 to TRBJ1-1; 7 bases match TRBD1. Per the germline V gene, CDR1 is SQVTM and CDR2 is ANQGSEA. CDR3 size: 13 residues. Trimming at V came to 6 bases and at J to 7 bases, leaving 11 bases not matched to a gene. The CDR3: CSVDTGAPLEAFF. CDR3 sequence (DNA): TGCAGCGTGGATACAGGGGCGCCACTTGAAGCTTTCTTT.

The chain joins TRBV4-1 to TRBJ2-3, with a weak D call TRBD2 (6 bases). V lost 1 base and J 5 bases, leaving 10 bases between the germline ends. The CDR3 length is 14 residues. The germline CDR1 and CDR2 sequences are MGHRA and YSYEKL. The chain's CDR3 is CASSQGTTRDTQYF. The CDR3 DNA reads TGCGCCAGCAGCCAAGGGACTACTAGAGATACGCAGTATTTT.

The gene calls are TRBV7-2 and TRBJ2-1; D not resolved. V was clipped by 1 base and J by 14 bases, with 12 bases between them. The germline gives CDR1 SGHTA, CDR2 FQGNSA. This CDR3 spans 12 amino acids. CDR3 sequence: CASSLVDSLEFF. The CDR3 nucleotides are TGTGCCAGCAGCTTAGTCGATAGTCTTGAGTTCTTC.

The chain uses TRBV6-1 and TRBJ2-5; D is possibly TRBD2 (6 bases). Germline V CDR1 and CDR2: MNHNS, SASEGT. The CDR3 has 15 residues. V was clipped by 0 bases and J by 4 bases, with 12 bases between them. The CDR3 sequence is CASSEARGQGETQYF. CDR3 DNA sequence: TGTGCCAGCAGTGAAGCGCGGGGTCAGGGAGAGACCCAGTACTTC.

The V call is TRBV18, the J call TRBJ1-1, with unresolved D. The CDR3 consists of 12 residues. V lost 3 bases and J 2 bases, leaving 4 bases between the germline ends. The germline gives CDR1 KGHSH, CDR2 LQKENI. The CDR3 is CASSPTNTEAFF. The CDR3 nucleotides read TGTGCCAGCTCACCGACAAACACTGAAGCTTTCTTT.

CDR3 residues: CASSPPVLETGNTIYF. In DNA form, the CDR3 reads TGTGCCAGCTCACCACCGGTCCTCGAGACTGGAAACACCATATATTTT. V and J are TRBV18 and TRBJ1-3; D not resolved. CDR1 and CDR2 (germline): KGHSH, LQKENI. This CDR3 comprises 16 residues. V was pared by 0 bases and J by 2 bases, with 11 bases between. The complete variable domain, with remaining parts taken from reference TRBV18 and TRBJ1-3, reads NAGVMQNPRHLVRRRGQEARLRCSPMKGHSHVYWYRQLPEEGLKFMVYLQKENIIDESGMPKERFSAEFPKEGPSILRIQQVVRGDSAAYFCASSPPVLETGNTIYFGEGSWLTVV.

Details on this clone: The same CDR3 also results from other DNA sequences found in this sample. V gene TRBV27 combines with J gene TRBJ2-7; TRBD1 matches 10 bases. This CDR3 is built from 14 residues. The J segment lost 4 bases and the V segment lost 5 bases, leaving 5 bases of the junction unmatched. CDR1 and CDR2 (germline): MNHEY, SMNVEV (reference sequence). The CDR3 protein is CASSQGQGGYEQYF. Here the CDR3 DNA reads TGTGCCAGCAGTCAAGGACAGGGGGGTTACGAGCAGTACTTC.

V gene TRBV6-6 combines with J gene TRBJ2-1, with D possibly being TRBD2 (6 bases). This CDR3 contains 14 residues. The ends were cut back, 7 bases at V and 4 bases at J, with 14 bases in the middle. The germline V gene encodes CDR1 MNHNY and CDR2 SVGAGI (reference sequence). CDR3 region: CASKPGVSYNEQFF. In DNA, the CDR3 is TGTGCCAGCAAACCGGGAGTTTCGTACAATGAGCAGTTCTTC.

This sequence joins TRBV2 and TRBJ1-1; a possible D gene is TRBD1 (5 bases). CDR3 length: 13 amino acids. Between the trimmed V and J ends, which lost 0 bases and 11 bases, there was a span of 13 bases. From germline, CDR1 is SNHLY and CDR2 FYNNEI. The CDR3, as DNA: TGTGCCAGCAGTGAAGCCCGAGGAGGGGTCGCTTTCTTT. Translating gives CASSEARGGVAFF.

This CDR3 reads CASSATGMNTEAFF. DNA for the CDR3: TGTGCCAGCAGTGCAACAGGGATGAACACTGAAGCTTTCTTT. The chain has TRBV2 and TRBJ1-1, with a possible D match to TRBD1 (6 bases). There are 14 residues in the CDR3. Germline CDR1 SNHLY, CDR2 FYNNEI. With 4 bases removed from V and 0 bases from J, the gap between germline ends came to 9 bases.

This clone was seen only once. The rearrangement links TRBV7-2 to TRBJ2-3, with D perhaps TRBD2 (6 bases). Germline-derived CDR1 and CDR2 are SGHTA and FQGNSA. CDR3 length equals 15 residues. V was cut by 1 base and J by 1 base, with 9 bases left in between. The CDR3: CASSLVSGRTDTQYF. The CDR3, as DNA: TGTGCCAGCAGCTTAGTTAGCGGCCGCACAGATACGCAGTATTTT.

The CDR3 is CASIWGTGGNGYTF. The CDR3 nucleotides read TGTGCCAGCATCTGGGGGACAGGGGGTAATGGCTACACCTTC. This chain links TRBV28 with TRBJ1-2, with 11 bases identical to TRBD1. V trimming: 7 bases; J trimming: 6 bases; junction bases outside the gene matches: 7. Germline-derived CDR1 and CDR2 are MDHEN and SYDVKM. There are 14 residues in the CDR3.

The J gene is TRBJ2-7, the V gene TRBV2, with 9 nucleotides matching TRBD1. Trimming at V came to 8 bases and at J to 3 bases, leaving 5 bases not matched to a gene. Germline V gives CDR1 SNHLY, CDR2 FYNNEI. The CDR3 is 13 amino acids. The CDR3 nucleotides are TGTGCCAGCGGTAGGGACAGGGTCTACGAGCAGTACTTC. Translated: CASGRDRVYEQYF. Variable domain in full (rest from reference TRBV2 and TRBJ2-7): EPEVTQTPSHQVTQMGQEVILRCVPISNHLYFYWYRQILGQKVEFLVSFYNNEISEKSEIFDDQFSVERPDGSNFTLKIRSTKLEDSAMYFCASGRDRVYEQYFGPGTRLTVT.

The J gene is TRBJ1-1, the V gene TRBV6-1, with D possibly matching TRBD1 (6 bases). Germline V gives CDR1 MNHNS, CDR2 SASEGT. The CDR3 is 13 residues long. Between the trimmed V and J ends, which lost 11 bases and 5 bases, there was a span of 18 bases. The CDR3 sequence is CAGGGGAWTEAFF. The CDR3 DNA reads as TGTGCCGGGGGCGGGGGGGCATGGACTGAAGCTTTCTTT.

The chain joins TRBV28 to TRBJ1-2, with 7 nucleotides matching TRBD1. Trimming cost V 7 bases and J 4 bases; bases outside gene matches: 9. CDR1 is MDHEN and CDR2 is SYDVKM in the germline V gene. The CDR3 is 14 amino acids. The CDR3 nucleotides read TGTGCCAGCATGCCACCGGGACAGACCTATGGCTACACCTTC. Encoded protein: CASMPPGQTYGYTF.

This clone was detected only once. The chain uses TRBV7-9 and TRBJ2-1; D is undetermined. Germline assignment: CDR1 SEHNR and CDR2 FQNEAQ (reference sequence). This CDR3 has 16 residues. V gave up 1 base and J gave up 9 bases, with 19 bases separating them. As DNA, the CDR3 is TGTGCCAGCAGCTTAGGAACACTATCCCAAAGCGTTGAGCAGTTCTTC. Residues: CASSLGTLSQSVEQFF. Variable domain in full (rest from reference TRBV7-9 and TRBJ2-1): DTGVSQNPRHKITKRGQNVTFRCDPISEHNRLYWYRQTLGQGPEFLTYFQNEAQLEKSRLLSDRFSAERPKGSFSTLEIQRTEQGDSAMYLCASSLGTLSQSVEQFFGPGTRLTVL.

The chain has TRBV5-1 and TRBJ2-3, with 7 bases matching TRBD2. Germline lookup yields CDR1 SGHRS and CDR2 YFSETQ. CDR3 size: 17 residues. J lost 1 base, V lost 0 bases, and 8 bases had no gene match. This chain's CDR3 is CASSLESATSGTDTQYF. In DNA form, the CDR3 reads TGCGCCAGCAGCTTGGAGTCGGCTACTAGCGGCACAGATACGCAGTATTTT.

The V call is TRBV7-9, the J call TRBJ2-7, with D possibly TRBD2 on 5 matching bases. Per the germline V gene, CDR1 is SEHNR and CDR2 is FQNEAQ (reference sequence). This CDR3 has 13 residues. V lost 4 bases and J 2 bases, leaving 9 bases between the germline ends. The CDR3 loop reads CASSYGNAYEQYF. As DNA, the CDR3 is TGTGCCAGCAGCTACGGGAACGCCTACGAGCAGTACTTC.

This chain joins TRBV7-3 and TRBJ1-1; maybe TRBD1 (5 bases). CDR1 is SGHTA and CDR2 is FQGTGA in the germline V gene. Trimming took off 5 bases at V and 3 bases at J, with 10 bases between the two ends. This CDR3 spans 13 amino acids. The CDR3 loop is CASSTTGDTEAFF. CDR3 sequence (DNA): TGTGCCAGCAGCACAACGGGGGACACTGAAGCTTTCTTT.

The V and J genes are TRBV5-4 and TRBJ1-2; TRBD1 agrees at 10 bases. CDR1 and CDR2 (germline): SGHNT, YYREEE (reference sequence). CDR3 length: 18 amino acids. Trimming took 4 bases from V and 0 from J; bases not matched to a gene: 12. The CDR3 DNA is TGTGCCAGCAGCCTCGGCCGGGACAGGGGAGGGACTAACTATGGCTACACCTTC. It encodes CASSLGRDRGGTNYGYTF.